These 26 T cell receptor beta chains were sequenced from one sample in a study of Graves' ophthalmopathy and Graves' hyperthyroidism. The authors amplified TCR beta CDR3 regions, and they did so from RNA transcripts for repertoire sequencing. Second-round multiplex PCR came after first-round RT-PCR with HTBI primers. TCRdb ran MiXCR on the multiplex PCR reads and lists one entry per CDR3 protein. The table has about 480,000 distinct CDR3 sequences, approximately 14% seen once. The sequencing input was blood. These receptors were collected from a woman in her twenties or thirties with Graves' ophthalmopathy.

Many counts were recorded for this clonotype. As DNA, the CDR3 is TGCAGTGCTAGAGATCTGATGGGGACAGATAATTCACCCCTCCACTTT. Its protein product is CSARDLMGTDNSPLHF. This chain links TRBV20-1 with TRBJ1-6; 7 nucleotides match TRBD1. The CDR3 sequence is 16 residues long. Germline trimming cut 0 bases from V and 5 bases from J; bases unmatched to any gene: 7. Germline CDR1 and CDR2: DFQATT and SNEGSKA (reference sequence).

This clonotype was counted many times. The chain carries TRBV6-5 and TRBJ1-2; D remains ambiguous. The germline CDR1 and CDR2 sequences are MNHEY and SVGAGI. The CDR3 loop spans 17 amino acids. Trimming shortened V by 2 bases and J by 5 bases, and 21 bases separated the two germline ends. This CDR3 reads CASSYVLRSTAVYGYTF. In DNA, the CDR3 is TGTGCCAGCAGTTACGTCTTGAGAAGCACAGCAGTATATGGCTACACCTTC.

This clonotype was counted many times. The CDR3 does not close with the conserved phenylalanine or tryptophan, likely indicating a read error. The rearrangement links TRBV7-6 to TRBJ1-5; D gene uncertain. This CDR3 spans 13 amino acids. Germline CDR1 is SGHVS and CDR2 is FNYEAQ. Trimming took off 3 bases at V and 7 bases at J, with 10 bases between the two ends. CDR3 in amino acids: CASSLEGRQPQHL. In DNA form, the CDR3 reads TGTGCCAGCAGCTTGGAAGGACGGCAGCCCCAGCATCTT.

This clonotype was counted ten times or more. The rearrangement joins TRBV7-9 to TRBJ1-2; 9 positions match TRBD1. Germline lookup yields CDR1 SEHNR and CDR2 FQNEAQ (reference sequence). This CDR3 comprises 15 residues. After removal of 1 base from V and 4 bases from J, the junction contained 4 bases not matched to a gene. CDR3: CASSLGDRVGYGYTF. The CDR3 region has the DNA TGTGCCAGCAGCTTAGGGGACAGGGTTGGCTATGGCTACACCTTC.

This clonotype has a count of ten or more. This chain joins TRBV28 and TRBJ1-6; D is perhaps TRBD1 (5 bases). The CDR3 totals 16 residues. V lost 3 bases and J lost 8, with 17 bases in between. Germline CDR1 reads MDHEN; CDR2 reads SYDVKM. CDR3 region: CASSFSYGGSDSPLHF. Here the CDR3 DNA reads TGTGCCAGCAGTTTTTCTTATGGGGGATCAGATTCACCCCTCCACTTT. Together with reference TRBV28 and TRBJ1-6, the CDR3 gives the full variable domain: DVKVTQSSRYLVKRTGEKVFLECVQDMDHENMFWYRQDPGLGLRLIYFSYDVKMKEKGDIPEGYSVSREKKERFSLILESASTNQTSMYLCASSFSYGGSDSPLHFGNGTRLTVT.

This clonotype showed up many times. The chain employs TRBV11-2 and TRBJ2-7; 10 nucleotides agree with TRBD2. This CDR3 spans 17 amino acids. The junction had 8 bases not matched to a gene; V was cut back by 0 bases and J by 3 bases. Germline V gene lookup returns CDR1 SGHAT and CDR2 FQNNGV. The CDR3: CASSLDWGAGGLYEQYF. The CDR3 coding sequence is TGTGCCAGCAGCTTAGATTGGGGAGCGGGGGGGCTCTACGAGCAGTACTTC.

This clonotype was seen at least ten times. The V call is TRBV6-1, the J call TRBJ2-7; D is perhaps TRBD1 (6 bases). V gave up 8 bases and J gave up 10 bases, with 21 bases separating them. Germline CDR1 MNHNS, CDR2 SASEGT. The CDR3 loop spans 13 amino acids. The CDR3 loop is CASGGQPLTPQYF. Written as DNA, the CDR3 is TGTGCCAGCGGCGGACAGCCTCTTACTCCCCAGTACTTC.

There are many counts of this clonotype. This chain joins TRBV7-9 and TRBJ1-5; D is perhaps TRBD1 (5 bases). This CDR3 region has 13 residues. Germline values: CDR1 SEHNR, CDR2 FQNEAQ (reference sequence). The V gene lost 4 bases and the J gene lost 3 bases, with 7 bases spanning the gap. The CDR3 reads CASSWDLNQPQHF. The CDR3 bases are TGTGCCAGCAGCTGGGACCTCAATCAGCCCCAGCATTTT.

This clonotype was detected many times. The chain uses TRBV20-1 and TRBJ1-5; a possible D gene is TRBD1 (5 bases). CDR3 length: 15 amino acids. The V gene's germline CDR1 is DFQATT and CDR2 SNEGSKA (reference sequence). The ends were cut back, 4 bases at V and 4 bases at J, with 17 bases in the middle. The CDR3 protein is CSATAPGGGNQPQHF. The CDR3 DNA sequence: TGCAGTGCTACCGCTCCCGGGGGGGGAAATCAGCCCCAGCATTTT.

There are many counts of this clonotype. The genes are TRBV20-1 and TRBJ1-2; 8 bases map to TRBD1. The CDR3 totals 13 residues. V shed 7 bases and J 3 bases; nucleotides not matched to a gene: 7. Per germline, CDR1 DFQATT and CDR2 SNEGSKA (reference sequence). The CDR3 loop reads CSVPAQGDYGYTF. As DNA, the CDR3 is TGCAGTGTCCCGGCACAGGGGGACTATGGCTACACCTTC.

This clonotype was found many times. The gene calls are TRBV29-1 and TRBJ2-5; D possibly uses TRBD1 or TRBD2 (6 bases each). This CDR3 spans 15 amino acids. The ends were cut back, 6 bases at V and 5 bases at J, with 22 bases in the middle. Germline V gives CDR1 SQVTM, CDR2 ANQGSEA. The CDR3 bases are TGCAGCGTGGACTGGGTACCGGGGGCGTGGGAGACCCAGTACTTC. Translation gives CSVDWVPGAWETQYF.

This clonotype was detected ten times or more. V usage is TRBV6-1 and J usage is TRBJ1-3, with D uncertain. Looked up from germline, CDR1 is MNHNS and CDR2 is SASEGT. Between the trimmed V and J ends, which lost 3 bases and 0 bases, there was a span of 6 bases. CDR3 size: 14 residues. The CDR3 DNA reads TGTGCCAGCAGTGAGGGCACCTCTGGAAACACCATATATTTT. Protein product: CASSEGTSGNTIYF.

Points on this clonotype: A much larger clonotype is one base distant, so this may be a read error. CDR3 in DNA: TGTGCCAGCAGTAATAAAGACATACCGGGACAGCGGGTATTTCGCAATCAGCCCAAGCATTTT. Its translation: CASSNKDIPGQRVFRNQPKHF. This chain links TRBV28 with TRBJ1-5; 7 bases agree with TRBD1. CDR1 and CDR2 (germline): MDHEN, SYDVKM. CDR3 length: 21 residues.

This clonotype was detected ten times or more. This chain links TRBV12-3 or TRBV12-4 with TRBJ1-1; TRBD1 is a possible D gene (6 bases). The V end lost 1 base, the J end lost 1 base, and 13 bases lay between the germline ends. The CDR3 has 16 residues. DNA for the CDR3: TGTGCCAGCAGTTTAGTGGGGGGGGCGAAGAACACTGAAGCTTTCTTT. As protein: CASSLVGGAKNTEAFF.

This clonotype was counted ten times or more. The rearrangement joins TRBV28 to TRBJ2-2; D is perhaps TRBD1 (6 bases). The CDR3 is 15 amino acids. V gave up 7 bases and J gave up 6 bases, with 18 bases separating them. Germline V gives CDR1 MDHEN, CDR2 SYDVKM. Written as DNA, the CDR3 is TGTGCCAGCACCTTACTAGGGGGAAAGTCCGGGGAGCTGTTTTTT. Its translation is CASTLLGGKSGELFF. The whole variable domain, remainder taken from reference TRBV28 and TRBJ2-2, is DVKVTQSSRYLVKRTGEKVFLECVQDMDHENMFWYRQDPGLGLRLIYFSYDVKMKEKGDIPEGYSVSREKKERFSLILESASTNQTSMYLCASTLLGGKSGELFFGEGSRLTVL.

The chain recombines TRBV11-3 with TRBJ2-5; the match to TRBD2 covers 10 bases. This CDR3 is built from 17 residues. Unmatched junction bases numbered 11, after V lost 5 bases and J lost 2 bases. CDR1 and CDR2 from the germline V gene are SGHNT and YENEEA. CDR3 nucleotide sequence: TGTGCCAGCAGCGCCGATCTAGCGGGGGACTCACAAGAGACCCAGTACTTC. Protein: CASSADLAGDSQETQYF.

This clonotype was seen once. As DNA, the CDR3 is TGTGCCAGCAGTGTCCCCGGCTACGAGCAGTACTTC. Protein product: CASSVPGYEQYF. The rearrangement uses TRBV6-1 and TRBJ2-7, with D unclear. Germline-derived CDR1 and CDR2 are MNHNS and SASEGT. CDR3 length: 12 residues. V dropped 4 bases and J dropped 3 bases, with 7 bases sitting between them.

This clonotype was recorded many times. The CDR3 DNA sequence: TGTGCCAGCAGCCAGGGGGCTAGCGGGGGGCGTCGGGGCGGGGAGCTGTTTTTT. Translated, it gives CASSQGASGGRRGGELFF. The rearrangement uses TRBV6-4 and TRBJ2-2; 11 bases fit TRBD2. J lost 7 bases, V lost 6 bases, and 16 bases had no gene match. Per germline, CDR1 MRHNA and CDR2 SNTAGT. This CDR3 has 18 amino acids.

Judged by abundance, this clonotype is medium-sized. This sequence joins TRBV12-3 or TRBV12-4 and TRBJ1-1; D may be TRBD1 (5 bases). Between the trimmed V and J ends, which lost 5 bases and 0 bases, there was a span of 7 bases. The CDR3 covers 13 residues. The CDR3 protein is CASSRQLNTEAFF. CDR3 DNA sequence: TGTGCCAGCAGTAGACAGCTGAACACTGAAGCTTTCTTT.

The chain has TRBV7-9 and TRBJ2-5; D is unresolved. Germline V gene sequence: CDR1 SEHNR, CDR2 FQNEAQ (reference sequence). V lost 1 base, J lost 7 bases, and 10 bases lay in between. The CDR3 covers 13 residues. In nucleotides, the CDR3 is TGTGCCAGCAGCTTAGAGAACCATCGGACCCAGTACTTC. It specifies CASSLENHRTQYF.

On this clonotype: A much larger clone is a single base away; this may be a read error. The chain couples TRBV11-1 to TRBJ2-7; 10 bases match TRBD2. The CDR3 is 17 residues long. Germline loops: CDR1 SGHAT, CDR2 FQDESV (reference sequence). Here the CDR3 reads CASSPKVRLAGAGEQDF. Here the CDR3 DNA reads TGTGCCAGCAGCCCGAAAGTCCGGCTAGCGGGAGCAGGCGAGCAGGACTTC.

This clonotype occurred many times. The V call is TRBV6-4, the J call TRBJ1-2; 7 nucleotides line up with TRBD1. Germline lookup yields CDR1 MRHNA and CDR2 SNTAGT. The CDR3 has 14 amino acids. Unmatched junction bases numbered 7, after V lost 5 bases and J lost 4 bases. The CDR3 protein is CASSTQGGGYGYTF. Here the CDR3 DNA reads TGTGCCAGCAGTACGCAGGGGGGCGGCTATGGCTACACCTTC.

This clonotype was detected many times. The V call is TRBV2, the J call TRBJ1-1; D may be TRBD1 (6 bases). Germline V CDR1 and CDR2: SNHLY, FYNNEI. This CDR3 spans 14 amino acids. Trimming left V 7 bases short and J 1 base short, with 13 bases between. CDR3 loop: CASINRDTNTEAFF. As DNA, the CDR3 is TGTGCCAGCATCAACAGGGATACGAACACTGAAGCTTTCTTT.

This clonotype was seen repeatedly, ten times or more. This chain joins TRBV6-2 or TRBV6-3 and TRBJ2-7; possible D gene TRBD1, 6 bases. This CDR3 spans 19 amino acids. Trimming stripped 5 bases from V and 2 bases from J, with 28 bases between. Germline-derived CDR1 and CDR2 are MNHEY and SVGEGT. CDR3 nucleotides: TGTGCCAGCAGTAGCGTCATTGGACAGAGCATTTACTCTCCCTACGAGCAGTACTTC. Amino acids: CASSSVIGQSIYSPYEQYF.

This clonotype was seen at least ten times. This chain connects TRBV6-1 to TRBJ1-5; D is unresolved. V lost 3 bases and J 4 bases, leaving 10 bases between the germline ends. Germline V gives CDR1 MNHNS, CDR2 SASEGT. The CDR3 runs to 14 residues. The CDR3 spells CASSDGVQNQPQHF. CDR3 in DNA: TGTGCCAGCAGTGATGGGGTACAAAATCAGCCCCAGCATTTT.

This clonotype has a count of ten or more. The V gene is TRBV27, the J gene TRBJ1-2; D ambiguous. The CDR3 has 14 amino acids. The germline V gene encodes CDR1 MNHEY and CDR2 SMNVEV (reference sequence). V lost 6 bases to trimming and J lost 7 bases, with 18 bases between them. CDR3 amino acids: CASRIGTLVGGYTF. The CDR3 region has the DNA TGTGCCAGCAGGATAGGAACCCTGGTGGGTGGCTACACCTTC.